This passage covers 25 T cell receptor beta chains from one sample sequenced in a study of blood T cell repertoires in COVID-19. Data came from immunoSEQ multiplex PCR; TCRdb stores just in-frame clones and leaves some out. Here the sample spans about 260,000 clones, about 87% being singletons. Input material: PBMCs or T cells enriched from blood (not recorded which). Every receptor here comes from a woman in her 40s who had been exposed to COVID-19.

The CDR3 protein is CASSADRGGYTF. In nucleotides, the CDR3 is TGTGCCAGCAGTGCGGACAGAGGGGGCTACACCTTC. V usage is TRBV12-3 or TRBV12-4 and J usage is TRBJ1-2, with D possibly TRBD1 on 6 matching bases. The V end lost 5 bases, the J end lost 8 bases, and 12 bases lay between the germline ends. This CDR3 is 12 amino acids long.

V gene TRBV5-1 combines with J gene TRBJ2-7; D ambiguous. Trimming left V 4 bases short and J 7 bases short, with 18 bases between. This CDR3 is built from 14 residues. Germline V lookup: CDR1 SGHRS, CDR2 YFSETQ. The CDR3 protein is CASSTDYTPREQYF. The CDR3 DNA reads TGCGCCAGCAGCACCGATTATACCCCTCGGGAGCAGTACTTC.

The chain has TRBV7-3 and TRBJ2-1; 7 bases align to TRBD1. The CDR3 contains 12 residues. In germline, CDR1 is SGHTA, CDR2 FQGTGA. V was clipped by 2 bases and J by 11 bases; unmatched bases: 3. CDR3 sequence reads: CASSLEGAKQFF. The CDR3 coding sequence is TGTGCCAGCAGCTTAGAGGGGGCGAAGCAGTTCTTC.

J is TRBJ1-5 and V is TRBV7-9; D is uncertain. The CDR3 runs to 14 residues. With 1 base removed from V and 1 base from J, the gap between germline ends came to 5 bases. Germline CDR1 and CDR2: SEHNR and FQNEAQ (reference sequence). The CDR3 reads CASSLGRSNQPQHF. Written as DNA, the CDR3 is TGTGCCAGCAGCTTAGGGCGGAGCAATCAGCCCCAGCATTTT.

V is TRBV14 and J is TRBJ2-5; TRBD1 aligns across 9 bases. V lost 3 bases to trimming and J lost 5 bases; unmatched junction nucleotides: 7. Germline lookup yields CDR1 SGHDN and CDR2 FVKESK. The CDR3 runs to 15 residues. CDR3 bases: TGTGCCAGCAGCCATGGACAGGGGATGGGGGAGACCCAGTACTTC. Protein product: CASSHGQGMGETQYF.

The V and J genes are TRBV9 and TRBJ2-3, with TRBD2 as a possible D gene (7 bases). V lost 5 bases to trimming and J lost 5 bases, with 18 bases between them. Germline lookup yields CDR1 SGDLS and CDR2 YYNGEE. This CDR3 contains 15 residues. CDR3 nucleotide sequence: TGTGCCAGCAGTTACAATGGGGGGGCTGGAGATACGCAGTATTTT. This sequence encodes CASSYNGGAGDTQYF.

J is TRBJ2-2 and V is TRBV6-5, with no clear D. The CDR3 sequence is 14 residues long. V was cut by 3 bases and J by 3 bases, with 8 bases left in between. Germline V lookup: CDR1 MNHEY, CDR2 SVGAGI. The CDR3 region is CASSYNSHTGELFF. The CDR3 region has the DNA TGTGCCAGCAGTTATAACTCCCACACCGGGGAGCTGTTTTTT.

This rearrangement joins TRBV6-5 to TRBJ1-6; D is perhaps TRBD1 (5 bases). V shed 7 bases and J shed 10 bases, with 11 bases lying between them. This CDR3 is 12 amino acids long. Germline CDR1 and CDR2: MNHEY and SVGAGI. The CDR3 coding sequence is TGTGCCAGCAAGCGGGGGAACTCACCCCTCCACTTT. This encodes CASKRGNSPLHF.

The chain carries TRBV19 and TRBJ2-2, with D possibly being TRBD1 (6 bases). The V end was cut by 1 base, the J end by 1 base, with 7 bases between. This CDR3 has 15 residues. Looked up from germline, CDR1 is LNHDA and CDR2 is SQIVND (reference sequence). The CDR3 DNA sequence: TGTGCCAGTAGTATAGTCAGGGGGAACACCGGGGAGCTGTTTTTT. As protein: CASSIVRGNTGELFF. Full variable domain (remainder filled in from reference TRBV19 and TRBJ2-2): DGGITQSPKYLFRKEGQNVTLSCEQNLNHDAMYWYRQDPGQGLRLIYYSQIVNDFQKGDIAEGYSVSREKKESFPLTVTSAQKNPTAFYLCASSIVRGNTGELFFGEGSRLTVL.

The chain links TRBV6-6 to TRBJ1-1; possibly TRBD1 for D (6 bases). The V end was cut by 2 bases, the J end by 6 bases, with 13 bases between. CDR3 length equals 14 residues. CDR1 is MNHNY and CDR2 is SVGAGI in the germline V gene (reference sequence). The chain's CDR3 is CASSYLSGGPEAFF. The DNA of the CDR3 is TGTGCCAGCAGTTACCTCTCGGGGGGGCCTGAAGCTTTCTTT.

This chain connects TRBV12-3 or TRBV12-4 to TRBJ1-1; tentatively, D is TRBD1 (5 bases). The CDR3 has 13 residues. Trimming shortened V by 7 bases and J by 1 base, and 10 bases separated the two germline ends. DNA for the CDR3: TGTGCCAGCACCGGGGGAGGGAACACTGAAGCTTTCTTT. It specifies CASTGGGNTEAFF.

J is TRBJ2-1 and V is TRBV29-1; the match to TRBD1 covers 7 bases. Unmatched junction bases numbered 11, after V lost 4 bases and J lost 8 bases. The CDR3 is 14 amino acids. CDR1 is SQVTM and CDR2 is ANQGSEA in the germline V gene. The CDR3 is CSVGLVTGSYEQFF. The CDR3 nucleotides are TGCAGCGTTGGGTTGGTGACAGGGTCTTATGAGCAGTTCTTC.

The V call is TRBV12-5, the J call TRBJ2-1, with 7 bases aligning to TRBD1. CDR1 and CDR2 from the germline V gene are LGHNT and FRNRAP. J was trimmed by 8 bases and V by 5 bases; bases with no gene match: 12. The CDR3 consists of 15 residues. DNA for the CDR3: TGTGCTAGTGGTGCAGGGACAGCCTTCTTAGATGAGCAGTTCTTC. Its protein is CASGAGTAFLDEQFF.

The chain employs TRBV2 and TRBJ1-2; 7 positions match TRBD1. V lost 6 bases and J lost 3; bases outside the gene matches: 10. Looked up from germline, CDR1 is SNHLY and CDR2 is FYNNEI. This CDR3 region has 15 residues. CDR3 in DNA: TGTGCCAGCAGCGCAAACAGGGGCGACTACTATGGCTACACCTTC. Translated, it gives CASSANRGDYYGYTF.

V gene TRBV10-3 combines with J gene TRBJ1-1, with D perhaps TRBD1 (6 bases). The CDR3 consists of 12 residues. Germline assignment: CDR1 ENHRY and CDR2 SYGVKD. V lost 6 bases and J lost 1, with 6 bases in between. Here the CDR3 DNA reads TGTGCCATCAGACAGGGGAACACTGAAGCTTTCTTT. This sequence encodes CAIRQGNTEAFF.

In regard to this clone: Being one base from a much bigger clone, this may be a read error. The chain combines TRBV27 with TRBJ1-5, with D maybe TRBD1 (6 bases). This CDR3 has 13 residues. V was pared by 2 bases and J by 6 bases, with 8 bases between. Germline values: CDR1 MNHEY, CDR2 SMNVEV (reference sequence). CDR3 DNA sequence: TGTGCCAGCAGTTTACAGGGGAGTCAGCCCCAGCATTTT. The encoded protein is CASSLQGSQPQHF.

This rearrangement joins TRBV27 to TRBJ1-1; D remains ambiguous. The CDR3 contains 14 residues. CDR1 MNHEY and CDR2 SMNVEV come from the germline V gene (reference sequence). Between the trimmed V and J ends, which lost 5 bases and 0 bases, there was a span of 10 bases. The CDR3 bases are TGTGCCAGCAGTAGACAAGGCCTGAACACTGAAGCTTTCTTT. Its protein is CASSRQGLNTEAFF.

This clone was seen more than once but under ten times. The chain links TRBV7-2 to TRBJ1-2; 9 bases match TRBD1. Germline lookup yields CDR1 SGHTA and CDR2 FQGNSA. The CDR3 covers 15 residues. J was trimmed by 5 bases and V by 5 bases; bases with no gene match: 9. The CDR3 reads CASSLGTGSSYGYTF. In DNA, the CDR3 is TGTGCCAGCAGCCTGGGGACAGGGTCGAGTTATGGCTACACCTTC.

This clone has only one observation. This chain uses TRBV7-2 with TRBJ1-5; possible D gene TRBD1, 5 bases. The V gene's germline CDR1 is SGHTA and CDR2 FQGNSA. V lost 5 bases and J lost 1, with 6 bases in between. This CDR3 is built from 13 residues. The CDR3 DNA reads as TGTGCCAGCAGCCGACAGAGCAATCAGCCCCAGCATTTT. As protein: CASSRQSNQPQHF.

The chain employs TRBV5-1 and TRBJ1-1; unclear D gene. In germline, CDR1 is SGHRS, CDR2 YFSETQ. This CDR3 is built from 16 residues. Trimming took off 0 bases at V and 1 base at J, with 13 bases between the two ends. CDR3 sequence (DNA): TGCGCCAGCAGCTTGGGGGCCGGGAGGGAGAACACTGAAGCTTTCTTT. Its translation is CASSLGAGRENTEAFF.

The rearrangement uses TRBV10-3 and TRBJ2-3, with 13 positions matching TRBD2. V dropped 8 bases and J dropped 3; count of bases not matched to a gene: 8. This CDR3 is built from 16 residues. CDR1 is ENHRY and CDR2 is SYGVKD in the germline V gene. CDR3 DNA: TGTGCCATCGGGGGCGGGGGACTAGCGGGGACAGATACGCAGTATTTT. It encodes CAIGGGGLAGTDTQYF.

The rearrangement links TRBV5-4 to TRBJ1-5, with D hard to call. Germline values: CDR1 SGHNT, CDR2 YYREEE (reference sequence). This CDR3 contains 13 residues. V gave up 0 bases and J gave up 8 bases, with 9 bases separating them. CDR3 coding DNA: TGTGCCAGCAGCTTGGGCGAAAGTAAGCCCCAGCATTTT. The encoded protein is CASSLGESKPQHF.

The chain carries TRBV20-1 and TRBJ1-4; D is unresolved. Germline values: CDR1 DFQATT, CDR2 SNEGSKA (reference sequence). Trimming shortened V by 5 bases and J by 11 bases, and 9 bases separated the two germline ends. The length of the CDR3 is 10 residues. Here the CDR3 reads CSAGPGKLFF. Written as DNA, the CDR3 is TGCAGTGCTGGTCCGGGGAAACTGTTTTTT.

This clone was recorded at least ten times. At one end the junction does not follow the germline gene, possibly because of a read error. The chain is built from TRBV5-1 and TRBJ1-1; perhaps TRBD1 as D (5 bases). The V gene's germline CDR1 is SGHRS and CDR2 YFSETQ. CDR3 size: 13 residues. The CDR3 here is CASSETANTEAFF. The CDR3 nucleotides are TGTGCCAGCAGCGAGACAGCGAACACTGAAGCTTTCTTT. Full variable domain (rest looked up from reference TRBV5-1 and TRBJ1-1): KAGVTQTPRYLIKTRGQQVTLSCSPISGHRSVSWYQQTPGQGLQFLFEYFSETQRNKGNFPGRFSGRQFSNSRSEMNVSTLELGDSALYLCASSETANTEAFFGQGTRLTVV.

Comments on this clone: The junction departs from germline at one end; a sequencing error may be responsible. The chain has TRBV5-1 and TRBJ1-1, with 7 bases lining up with TRBD1. The CDR3 runs 12 residues. The germline V gene encodes CDR1 SGHRS and CDR2 YFSETQ. The CDR3 spells CASSLLQGQAFF. The CDR3, as DNA: TGTGCCAGCAGCTTGTTACAGGGGCAGGCTTTCTTT.